The 19 T cell receptor beta chains presented below share a single source sample, sequenced in a study of T cells in Graves' hyperthyroidism and ophthalmopathy. Researchers took RNA transcripts and amplified the TCR beta CDR3 regions from them. When the TCR CDR3 underwent first-round RT-PCR, the HTBI primer set was used. TCRdb reprocessed the multiplex PCR reads via MiXCR and lists one record per CDR3 protein. The sample includes some 340,000 distinct CDR3 sequences, around 15% seen only once; the top ten take roughly 35%. Sequencing used blood. The receptors stem from a woman in her thirties or forties with Graves' ophthalmopathy.

This clonotype was counted ten times or more. V and J are TRBV2 and TRBJ2-7; unclear D gene. V dropped 6 bases and J dropped 3 bases, with 9 bases sitting between them. Germline V CDR1 and CDR2: SNHLY, FYNNEI. This CDR3 has 12 amino acids. The CDR3 is CASRPADYEQYF. In DNA, the CDR3 is TGTGCCAGCAGGCCCGCAGACTACGAGCAGTACTTC.

The rearrangement uses TRBV4-1 and TRBJ1-1, with D perhaps TRBD1 (6 bases). The CDR3 length is 14 residues. V was trimmed by 3 bases and J by 7 bases, leaving 15 bases between them. The germline CDR1 and CDR2 sequences are MGHRA and YSYEKL. This CDR3 reads CASSQYGQSDEAFF. The DNA of the CDR3 is TGCGCCAGCAGCCAGTATGGACAGTCCGATGAAGCTTTCTTT.

The V call is TRBV14, the J call TRBJ2-1, with 10 nucleotides matching TRBD1. The CDR3 is 16 residues long. Germline values: CDR1 SGHDN, CDR2 FVKESK. V was clipped by 2 bases and J by 6 bases; unmatched bases: 7. The CDR3 region has the DNA TGTGCCAGCAGCCAATGGGGGTGGACAGGGGGCAATGAGCAGTTCTTC. It yields the protein CASSQWGWTGGNEQFF. Using reference TRBV14 and TRBJ2-1 for the parts outside the CDR3, the full variable domain is EAGVTQFPSHSVIEKGQTVTLRCDPISGHDNLYWYRRVMGKEIKFLLHFVKESKQDESGMPNNRFLAERTGGTYSTLKVQPAELEDSGVYFCASSQWGWTGGNEQFFGPGTRLTVL.

This clonotype was seen ten or more times. The chain employs TRBV6-1 and TRBJ2-7, with a possible D match to TRBD2 (6 bases). CDR3 length: 16 residues. V shed 0 bases and J shed 0 bases, with 12 bases lying between them. Germline-derived CDR1 and CDR2 are MNHNS and SASEGT. The CDR3 region has the DNA TGTGCCAGCAGTGAAGCGGGATGGCGGGGCTCCTACGAGCAGTACTTC. Its translation is CASSEAGWRGSYEQYF.

This clonotype was observed at least ten times. V gene TRBV6-1 combines with J gene TRBJ1-2; 7 bases line up with TRBD1. The V segment lost 5 bases and the J segment 8 bases; nucleotides outside the gene matches: 8. The CDR3 is made up of 13 amino acids. Germline values: CDR1 MNHNS, CDR2 SASEGT. The CDR3 DNA reads as TGTGCCAGCAGTTCACAGGGGTTTCAGGGCTACACCTTC. Encoded protein: CASSSQGFQGYTF.

The table lists this clonotype with a few counts. This chain joins TRBV4-2 and TRBJ1-1, with 10 bases fitting TRBD1. Germline lookup yields CDR1 LGHNA and CDR2 YNFKEQ. CDR3 size: 17 residues. V shed 3 bases, J shed 0 bases, and the junction held 7 bases outside the gene matches. The DNA for the CDR3 is TGTGCCAGCAGCCAGGAGACAGGGGGCTCTCTGAACACTGAAGCTTTCTTT. It encodes CASSQETGGSLNTEAFF.

A few counts support this clonotype. The chain has TRBV14 and TRBJ1-1; possible D gene TRBD1, 5 bases. Trimming removed 4 bases from V and 6 bases from J, with 12 bases in between. Germline CDR1 and CDR2: SGHDN and FVKESK. The CDR3 consists of 13 residues. CDR3 loop: CASSLGGAAEAFF. In nucleotides, the CDR3 is TGTGCCAGCAGCCTTGGCGGGGCGGCTGAAGCTTTCTTT.

For this clonotype: A read error is possible here, since a much larger clone lies one base away. This chain uses TRBV14 with TRBJ1-2, with D maybe TRBD1 (5 bases). The germline gives CDR1 SGHDN, CDR2 FVKESK. This CDR3 region has 13 residues. V gave up 6 bases and J gave up 4 bases, with 12 bases separating them. The CDR3 nucleotides read TGTGCCAGCAGGCAACGGGGGACCTATGGCTACACCTTC. It specifies CASRQRGTYGYTF. Full variable domain (missing parts from reference TRBV14 and TRBJ1-2): EAGVTQFPSHSVIEKGQTVTLRCDPISGHDNLYWYRRVMGKEIKFLLHFVKESKQDESGMPNNRFLAERTGGTYSTLKVQPAELEDSGVYFCASRQRGTYGYTFGSGTRLTVV.

In its sample, this clonotype was seen many times. The J gene is TRBJ1-1, the V gene TRBV6-2 or TRBV6-3; D is ambiguous. V gave up 5 bases and J gave up 4 bases, with 17 bases separating them. Germline loops: CDR1 MNHEY, CDR2 SVGEGT. The CDR3 runs to 15 residues. The CDR3 loop is CASSNEQKEGTEAFF. CDR3 nucleotide sequence: TGTGCCAGCAGTAACGAACAGAAGGAAGGCACTGAAGCTTTCTTT.

This clonotype was seen many times. The chain combines TRBV6-1 with TRBJ2-1, with a tentative D call TRBD2 (6 bases). The CDR3 spans 19 residues. Germline V gene sequence: CDR1 MNHNS, CDR2 SASEGT. V lost 4 bases and J lost 7, with 29 bases in between. The CDR3 sequence: CASSAAILPGAGLRNEQFF. The CDR3 DNA sequence: TGTGCCAGCAGTGCAGCAATTTTACCAGGCGCGGGGCTAAGGAATGAGCAGTTCTTC.

This clonotype was counted at least ten times. V is TRBV12-3 or TRBV12-4 and J is TRBJ1-2, with D perhaps matching TRBD1 (5 bases). The V end lost 0 bases, the J end lost 1 base, and 6 bases lay between the germline ends. The CDR3 is made up of 14 amino acids. CDR3 bases: TGTGCCAGCAGTTTAGCCAGGGTTAACTATGGCTACACCTTC. Translated: CASSLARVNYGYTF.

This clonotype occurred many times. V and J are TRBV12-3 or TRBV12-4 and TRBJ2-7; no definite D call. Trimming pared 4 bases from V and 6 bases from J, leaving 19 bases between. This CDR3 has 15 amino acids. The CDR3 is CASSSHPNLVPEQYF. CDR3 DNA sequence: TGTGCCAGCAGTTCACACCCCAATCTAGTCCCCGAGCAGTACTTC.

The chain recombines TRBV4-1 with TRBJ1-2; D is unclear. Trimming removed 0 bases at V and 5 bases at J, with 16 bases between. The CDR3 has 16 residues. Germline V CDR1 and CDR2: MGHRA, YSYEKL. CDR3 sequence reads: CASSQDTGMGSYGYTF. DNA for the CDR3: TGCGCCAGCAGCCAAGATACCGGTATGGGGTCTTATGGCTACACCTTC.

The chain recombines TRBV29-1 with TRBJ1-2; no clear D. V lost 7 bases and J 2 bases, leaving 8 bases between the germline ends. This CDR3 spans 11 amino acids. Germline CDR1 reads SQVTM; CDR2 reads ANQGSEA. The CDR3 bases are TGCAGCGGTAGGGTGAACTATGGCTACACCTTC. Its protein is CSGRVNYGYTF. Full variable domain (rest looked up from reference TRBV29-1 and TRBJ1-2): SAVISQKPSRDICQRGTSLTIQCQVDSQVTMMFWYRQQPGQSLTLIATANQGSEATYESGFVIDKFPISRPNLTFSTLTVSNMSPEDSSIYLCSGRVNYGYTFGSGTRLTVV.

This clonotype appeared a few times. The chain recombines TRBV14 with TRBJ2-5, with 8 bases aligning to TRBD2. Germline V gene data show CDR1 as SGHDN and CDR2 as FVKESK. The CDR3 runs to 14 residues. The V gene end was trimmed by 4 bases and the J gene end by 4 bases; junction bases not matched to a gene: 5. CDR3 DNA: TGTGCCAGCAGCCTAAGACTAGCGAGAGAGACCCAGTACTTC. Its protein is CASSLRLARETQYF.

This clonotype was detected ten times or more. V is TRBV12-3 or TRBV12-4 and J is TRBJ1-6; D is unclear. This CDR3 region has 15 residues. V was cut by 7 bases and J by 9 bases, with 19 bases left in between. The CDR3 loop reads CASTVGRAFGSPLHF. The CDR3 DNA sequence: TGTGCCAGCACCGTAGGGCGTGCTTTTGGTTCACCCCTCCACTTT.

In its sample, this clonotype was seen a few times. The chain links TRBV18 to TRBJ1-1, with 10 bases that match TRBD1. With 4 bases clipped from V and 4 bases from J, the junction kept 6 bases outside the gene matches. The CDR3 is made up of 15 amino acids. Germline V CDR1 and CDR2: KGHSH, LQKENI. CDR3 in amino acids: CASSLTDRGLTEAFF. The CDR3 region has the DNA TGTGCCAGCTCACTGACTGACAGGGGGCTCACTGAAGCTTTCTTT.

This clonotype was recorded many times. The chain combines TRBV5-1 with TRBJ1-2; D remains ambiguous. V was pared by 4 bases and J by 8 bases, with 18 bases between. CDR3 size: 14 residues. Per germline, CDR1 SGHRS and CDR2 YFSETQ. The CDR3 bases are TGCGCCAGCAGCCCCGACATCCTAGAGACGGGCTACACCTTC. This translates into CASSPDILETGYTF. The variable domain in full, completed from reference TRBV5-1 and TRBJ1-2, reads KAGVTQTPRYLIKTRGQQVTLSCSPISGHRSVSWYQQTPGQGLQFLFEYFSETQRNKGNFPGRFSGRQFSNSRSEMNVSTLELGDSALYLCASSPDILETGYTFGSGTRLTVV.

In this sample, this clonotype turned up many times. The chain joins TRBV5-1 to TRBJ1-1; a possible D gene is TRBD1 (6 bases). V lost 2 bases to trimming and J lost 7 bases, with 15 bases between them. The CDR3 consists of 14 residues. Germline lookup yields CDR1 SGHRS and CDR2 YFSETQ. CDR3 in DNA: TGCGCCAGCAGCTTCAATTACAGGGAGGTTGAAGCTTTCTTT. It is translated as CASSFNYREVEAFF.